This note documents a single T cell receptor (beta chain) sequence. Its target is unknown. Germline V gene sequence: CDR1 SGHTS, CDR2 YDEGEE. With 0 bases removed from V and 0 bases from J, the gap between germline ends came to 16 bases. This CDR3 has 19 amino acids. The TCR library protocol was used to attach unique molecular identifiers. These identifiers were attached to individual cDNA molecules. TCRdb fed the 5' RACE reads into MiXCR, producing one record per CDR3 protein. This sample has about 90,000 distinct CDR3 sequences; under 15% occur once, and the top ten carry roughly 7%. This specimen belongs to a study of early T cells in non-severe SARS-CoV-2 infection. Overall study results and limits: CD4 and private specificities were missed by VDJdb matching, which favored anti-spike CD8 responses.

The source material was whole blood. The TCR sequence derives from an adult who was a healthcare worker with PCR-confirmed SARS-CoV-2 infection or an uninfected control (not recorded which). The rearrangement links TRBV5-8 to TRBJ2-6; no definite D call. The CDR3 DNA reads TGTGCCAGCAGCTTGGTGTCATCCTACGCCCTCTCTGGGGCCAACGTCCTGACTTTC. Translating it yields CASSLVSSYALSGANVLTF.